This TCR beta chain was profiled in a study of identical twins. Unique molecular identifiers were in the cDNA, with template-switch universal primer binding. TCRdb ran MiXCR on the 5' RACE reads and lists one entry per CDR3 protein. The sample contains 500,000 to 600,000 distinct CDR3 sequences, around 20% of which appear only once. The junction had 5 bases not matched to a gene; V was cut back by 0 bases and J by 1 base. Germline values: CDR1 SGDLS, CDR2 YYNGEE. The CDR3 is 16 residues long. These data were also reused for a study on T cells expressing NK-cell markers. That study adds: Out of eight donors sequenced, seven tested HCMV-seropositive and the remaining one seronegative. It was still unclear whether expanded NKG2C+ T cell clones were HCMV specific.

The clonotype was recovered from a woman aged 18-29 years in good health. The chain couples TRBV9 to TRBJ2-3, with 7 bases identical to TRBD2. The specimen was CD4+ T cells sorted from blood. As DNA, the CDR3 is TGTGCCAGCAGCGTAGCCAGCGGGAAAGGCACAGATACGCAGTATTTT. Amino acid sequence: CASSVASGKGTDTQYF.